A single sample gave rise to the 22 T cell receptor beta chains below, sequenced in a study of CD4+ T cells in melanoma. Some clones are missing from TCRdb's copy, which holds only in-frame ones; the method was immunoSEQ multiplex PCR. This sample carries about 140,000 clones, 92% of them seen once, and the ten largest clones take less than 2%. These receptors came from a human donor with melanoma.

The V and J genes are TRBV6-1 and TRBJ1-2; D call uncertain. CDR1 is MNHNS and CDR2 is SASEGT in the germline V gene. V lost 6 bases and J lost 4, with 12 bases in between. The CDR3 extends over 13 amino acids. The CDR3 bases are TGTGCCAGCAGAAACGGGCAGGCCTATGGCTACACCTTC. Protein product: CASRNGQAYGYTF.

This clone was picked up one time. This chain links TRBV2 with TRBJ2-1; D not resolved. The ends were cut back, 0 bases at V and 11 bases at J, with 17 bases in the middle. CDR1 is SNHLY and CDR2 is FYNNEI in the germline V gene. The CDR3 has 15 amino acids. This chain's CDR3 is CASSEAPILASKQFF. For the CDR3, the DNA is TGTGCCAGCAGTGAAGCTCCCATCTTGGCCTCCAAGCAGTTCTTC.

V usage is TRBV9 and J usage is TRBJ1-6; 9 positions match TRBD1. Germline CDR1 is SGDLS and CDR2 is YYNGEE. CDR3 length: 18 amino acids. J was trimmed by 7 bases and V by 0 bases; bases with no gene match: 11. This CDR3 reads CASSVASGTGLPNSPLHF. In DNA, the CDR3 is TGTGCCAGCAGCGTAGCATCAGGGACAGGGCTCCCCAATTCACCCCTCCACTTT. Complete variable domain (other parts from reference TRBV9 and TRBJ1-6): DSGVTQTPKHLITATGQRVTLRCSPRSGDLSVYWYQQSLDQGLQFLIQYYNGEERAKGNILERFSAQQFPDLHSELNLSSLELGDSALYFCASSVASGTGLPNSPLHFGNGTRLTVT.

This clone occurred a few times. CDR3 residues: CATSRTSGGAYQAQYF. For the CDR3, the DNA is TGTGCCACCAGCAGGACTAGCGGGGGGGCTTACCAAGCGCAGTATTTT. The rearrangement joins TRBV15 to TRBJ2-3; TRBD2 matches at 14 bases. V lost 3 bases, J lost 10 bases, and 9 bases stayed unmatched. The germline gives CDR1 LNHNV, CDR2 YYDKDF (reference sequence). The CDR3 has 16 residues.

This clone has just a few counts. The chain combines TRBV7-9 with TRBJ2-3; possibly TRBD1 or TRBD2 for D (5 bases each). The CDR3 consists of 14 residues. Germline V gives CDR1 SEHNR, CDR2 FQNEAQ (reference sequence). V was pared by 5 bases and J by 2 bases, with 11 bases between. CDR3 nucleotide sequence: TGTGCCAGCAGCACCACCGGGACCACAGATACGCAGTATTTT. Its protein is CASSTTGTTDTQYF.

This sequence joins TRBV5-4 and TRBJ2-7, with TRBD1 as a possible D gene (6 bases). CDR3 length: 17 residues. The germline V gene has CDR1 SGHNT and CDR2 YYREEE (reference sequence). Trimming removed 0 bases at V and 1 base at J, with 17 bases between. CDR3 in DNA: TGTGCCAGCAGCTTGGGGATACAGGGATCTTTGTCCTACGAGCAGTACTTC. Translation: CASSLGIQGSLSYEQYF.

V usage is TRBV18 and J usage is TRBJ1-3; D might be TRBD1 (5 bases). Germline V CDR1 and CDR2: KGHSH, LQKENI. The CDR3 sequence is 15 residues long. V lost 0 bases and J lost 0, with 6 bases in between. The CDR3 reads CASSPPGDSGNTIYF. The CDR3 DNA is TGTGCCAGCTCACCACCGGGGGACTCTGGAAACACCATATATTTT.

The gene calls are TRBV11-2 and TRBJ1-2; D not resolved. Germline V gives CDR1 SGHAT, CDR2 FQNNGV. V lost 4 bases to trimming and J lost 7 bases, with 13 bases between them. The length of the CDR3 is 13 residues. CDR3 residues: CASSSLAVRGYTF. The CDR3 DNA reads TGTGCCAGCAGCTCCTTAGCGGTTCGTGGCTACACCTTC.

The V and J genes are TRBV6-5 and TRBJ1-2; D is possibly TRBD1 (5 bases). The CDR3 runs to 15 residues. Trimming pared 4 bases from V and 4 bases from J, leaving 16 bases between. Germline V gene sequence: CDR1 MNHEY, CDR2 SVGAGI. CDR3: CASSSTLQVGYGYTF. The CDR3 DNA is TGTGCCAGCAGTTCGACTTTACAGGTCGGCTATGGCTACACCTTC.

This rearrangement joins TRBV5-1 to TRBJ2-5, with TRBD1 matching over 11 bases. In germline, CDR1 is SGHRS, CDR2 YFSETQ. Trimming removed 4 bases from V and 2 bases from J; junction bases left unmatched: 4. This CDR3 is 15 amino acids long. CDR3 DNA: TGCGCCAGCAGCCCCCGGGACAGGGGGCAAGAGACCCAGTACTTC. Protein sequence: CASSPRDRGQETQYF.

In regard to this clone: At the DNA level, this CDR3 is encoded by other sequences in the same sample as well. The chain combines TRBV10-3 with TRBJ1-5; D is possibly TRBD1 (5 bases). This CDR3 has 13 residues. CDR1 and CDR2 from the germline V gene are ENHRY and SYGVKD. Trimming took off 4 bases at V and 4 bases at J, with 8 bases between the two ends. CDR3 residues: CAISAQGNQPQHF. CDR3 in DNA: TGTGCCATCAGTGCGCAGGGTAATCAGCCCCAGCATTTT.

This clone has a handful of counts. The J gene is TRBJ1-3, the V gene TRBV4-1; D is unresolved. The CDR3 loop spans 19 amino acids. Trimming took off 0 bases at V and 3 bases at J, with 21 bases between the two ends. The V gene's germline CDR1 is MGHRA and CDR2 YSYEKL. Written as DNA, the CDR3 is TGCGCCAGCAGCCAAGACTCGTTGCGAGGCAGGCGACTTGGAAACACCATATATTTT. Protein sequence: CASSQDSLRGRRLGNTIYF.

The chain carries TRBV19 and TRBJ1-5; tentatively, D is TRBD1 (5 bases). The CDR3 consists of 13 residues. CDR1 is LNHDA, CDR2 SQIVND, per germline (reference sequence). Trimming cost V 8 bases and J 7 bases, with 15 bases left between them. In DNA, the CDR3 is TGTGCCAGTGGAGGGCTTCGGGACCAGCCCCAGCATTTT. This gives the protein CASGGLRDQPQHF.

This chain links TRBV6-1 with TRBJ1-1, with D hard to call. The germline gives CDR1 MNHNS, CDR2 SASEGT. This CDR3 contains 13 residues. With 9 bases removed from V and 1 base from J, the gap between germline ends came to 12 bases. The CDR3 sequence is CASSRGGNTEAFF. CDR3 DNA sequence: TGTGCCAGTAGCCGAGGAGGGAACACTGAAGCTTTCTTT.

This chain links TRBV2 with TRBJ1-4; 9 nucleotides line up with TRBD1. V was clipped by 5 bases and J by 10 bases; unmatched bases: 11. Germline V CDR1 and CDR2: SNHLY, FYNNEI. CDR3 size: 15 residues. The CDR3 region has the DNA TGTGCCAGCAGTCGAATACAGGGGGCCTCTCGAAAACTGTTTTTT. Protein product: CASSRIQGASRKLFF.

The chain employs TRBV6-5 and TRBJ1-3, with D hard to call. Germline CDR1 and CDR2: MNHEY and SVGAGI. V lost 7 bases and J 2 bases, leaving 12 bases between the germline ends. The CDR3 runs to 14 residues. DNA of the CDR3: TGTGCCAGCATGATAGGCAATGCTGGAAACACCATATATTTT. It specifies CASMIGNAGNTIYF.

The chain couples TRBV15 to TRBJ1-1, with TRBD1 matching 7 bases. V lost 3 bases and J lost 1; bases outside the gene matches: 8. Germline V gene data show CDR1 as LNHNV and CDR2 as YYDKDF (reference sequence). The CDR3 loop spans 16 amino acids. This CDR3 reads CATSRGARTGNTEAFF. CDR3 DNA sequence: TGTGCCACCAGCAGGGGAGCGAGGACAGGGAACACTGAAGCTTTCTTT. Filled out from reference TRBV15 and TRBJ1-1, the complete variable domain reads DAMVIQNPRYQVTQFGKPVTLSCSQTLNHNVMYWYQQKSSQAPKLLFHYYDKDFNNEADTPDNFQSRRPNTSFCFLDIRSPGLGDTAMYLCATSRGARTGNTEAFFGQGTRLTVV.

At least ten counts were recorded for this clone. The sample carries other DNA sequences with the same CDR3. This rearrangement joins TRBV5-1 to TRBJ2-7, with no clear D. The ends were cut back, 0 bases at V and 3 bases at J, with 7 bases in the middle. The CDR3 is made up of 13 amino acids. Germline lookup yields CDR1 SGHRS and CDR2 YFSETQ. CDR3 loop: CASSLGQIYEQYF. For the CDR3, the DNA is TGCGCCAGCAGCTTGGGTCAGATCTACGAGCAGTACTTC.

About this clone: One junction end disagrees with the germline gene, perhaps due to a read error. This rearrangement joins TRBV11-3 to TRBJ2-1; 11 bases map to TRBD2. CDR1 and CDR2 (germline): SGHNT, YENEEA. The length of the CDR3 is 12 residues. CDR3 sequence reads: CASSSTSGGTVF. The CDR3, as DNA: TGTGCCAGCAGCAGCACTAGCGGGGGAACCGTCTTC.

The chain has TRBV18 and TRBJ2-2, with TRBD1 matching over 9 bases. CDR1 and CDR2 (germline): KGHSH, LQKENI. CDR3 length: 16 amino acids. Trimming at V came to 3 bases and at J to 5 bases, leaving 7 bases not matched to a gene. DNA for the CDR3: TGTGCCAGCTCACCCTCGGGACAGGGTGGAACCGGGGAGCTGTTTTTT. Its translation: CASSPSGQGGTGELFF.

The DNA of the CDR3 is TGCGCCAGCAGCCCGGACAGTGCGGACTACAATGAGCAGTTCTTC. It yields the protein CASSPDSADYNEQFF. This chain joins TRBV5-1 and TRBJ2-1, with a weak D call TRBD1 (6 bases). This CDR3 contains 15 residues. Looked up from germline, CDR1 is SGHRS and CDR2 is YFSETQ. Trimming stripped 4 bases from V and 3 bases from J, with 14 bases between.

This rearrangement joins TRBV7-8 to TRBJ1-2, with D possibly matching TRBD1 (5 bases). The CDR3 runs 15 residues. Trimming removed 1 base at V and 0 bases at J, with 9 bases between. Germline V gene sequence: CDR1 SGHVS, CDR2 FQNEAQ. CDR3 DNA: TGTGCCAGCAGCTTAGGGGGACCGTCTAACTATGGCTACACCTTC. It yields the protein CASSLGGPSNYGYTF.